This T cell receptor (beta chain) was captured by sequencing in a study of T cell responses to AZD1222 COVID-19 vaccine. From germline, CDR1 is MGHRA and CDR2 YSYEKL. The CDR3 totals 13 residues. With 4 bases clipped from V and 14 bases from J, the junction kept 13 bases outside the gene matches. Using immunoSEQ multiplex PCR, the repertoire was profiled, and TCRdb retains in-frame clones only, with some absent. The data hold 150,000 to 200,000 clones, with about 91% observed a single time. The rearrangement uses TRBV4-1 and TRBJ1-2; TRBD1 matches 7 bases. This TCR was recovered from an adult who received the AZD1222 COVID-19 vaccine. This sample comprised peripheral blood, obtained 28 days after the second AZD1222 dose. CDR3 sequence (DNA): TGCGCCAGCAGCCCCATCGTCGGACAGGCCAGAACCTTC. Translating it yields CASSPIVGQARTF.